What follows are 12 T cell receptor beta chains derived from one specimen sequenced in a study of blood T cell repertoires in COVID-19. The protocol was immunoSEQ multiplex PCR, while the TCRdb copy is restricted to in-frame clones and leaves out a portion. The top ten hold around 7% of the sample, which has some 50,000 clones, approximately 80% seen once. Source material: peripheral blood. Every receptor here comes from a man in his forties with acute or convalescent COVID-19.

The rearrangement joins TRBV11-2 to TRBJ1-6; possibly TRBD1 for D (6 bases). Germline lookup yields CDR1 SGHAT and CDR2 FQNNGV. CDR3 size: 14 residues. V was pared by 7 bases and J by 7 bases, with 14 bases between. CDR3 sequence: CASTVDRLNSPLHF. The CDR3 DNA reads as TGTGCCAGCACCGTAGACAGGTTGAATTCACCCCTCCACTTT.

The chain is built from TRBV11-2 and TRBJ1-1, with 7 positions matching TRBD1. The CDR3 covers 16 residues. Trimming cost V 6 bases and J 0 bases; bases outside gene matches: 10. CDR1 is SGHAT and CDR2 is FQNNGV in the germline V gene. CDR3 sequence: CASRQVRGLVNTEAFF. The CDR3 DNA reads TGTGCCAGCAGGCAAGTGAGGGGGCTCGTGAACACTGAAGCTTTCTTT.

V and J are TRBV6-5 and TRBJ2-1, with 8 bases aligning to TRBD1. V lost 0 bases, J lost 1 base, and 2 bases stayed unmatched. This CDR3 has 16 amino acids. CDR1 and CDR2 from the germline V gene are MNHEY and SVGAGI. The CDR3 sequence: CASSYSDRASYNEQFF. The CDR3 DNA follows: TGTGCCAGCAGTTACTCGGACAGGGCGTCCTACAATGAGCAGTTCTTC.

The J gene is TRBJ1-4, the V gene TRBV19; D is unclear. This CDR3 is built from 12 residues. The V gene's germline CDR1 is LNHDA and CDR2 SQIVND (reference sequence). V lost 5 bases and J lost 8, with 9 bases in between. The CDR3 coding sequence is TGTGCCAGTAGTGCCCAGAGGGAAAAACTGTTTTTT. Translating gives CASSAQREKLFF. Variable domain in full (rest from reference TRBV19 and TRBJ1-4): DGGITQSPKYLFRKEGQNVTLSCEQNLNHDAMYWYRQDPGQGLRLIYYSQIVNDFQKGDIAEGYSVSREKKESFPLTVTSAQKNPTAFYLCASSAQREKLFFGSGTQLSVL.

The chain employs TRBV6-2 or TRBV6-3 and TRBJ1-2; the D gene is possibly TRBD1 (6 bases). The CDR3 totals 18 residues. CDR1 is MNHEY, CDR2 SVGEGT, per germline. V lost 3 bases and J 7 bases, leaving 27 bases between the germline ends. CDR3 nucleotides: TGTGCCAGCAGTTATAGGAGGTCGGTTCCAGGGGTCAGGCTTGGCTACACCTTC. Amino acid sequence: CASSYRRSVPGVRLGYTF.

The chain joins TRBV3-1 (or the pseudogene TRBV3-2) to TRBJ1-3; D is perhaps TRBD1 (6 bases). V was clipped by 4 bases and J by 1 base, with 8 bases between them. This CDR3 spans 14 amino acids. Germline CDR1 and CDR2: LGHDT and YNNKEL (reference sequence). In DNA form, the CDR3 reads TGTGCCAGCAGCCTTGGACAGTCTGGAAACACCATATATTTT. It codes for CASSLGQSGNTIYF.

The chain carries TRBV5-4 and TRBJ2-1, with a tentative D call TRBD1 (5 bases). The CDR3 length is 13 residues. The V end was cut by 4 bases, the J end by 3 bases, with 8 bases between. The V gene's germline CDR1 is SGHNT and CDR2 YYREEE (reference sequence). The CDR3 DNA is TGTGCCAGCAGCCAGACAGACTACAATGAGCAGTTCTTC. Translating gives CASSQTDYNEQFF.

The V and J genes are TRBV19 and TRBJ2-4; 8 bases align to TRBD2. Germline CDR1 is LNHDA and CDR2 is SQIVND (reference sequence). The CDR3 has 20 residues. V gave up 2 bases and J gave up 0 bases; unmatched junction bases: 15. The CDR3: CASSILLDLAGSVAKNIQYF. The CDR3 coding sequence is TGTGCCAGTAGTATATTGCTCGACCTAGCGGGCTCCGTAGCCAAAAACATTCAGTACTTC.

This clone was seen a handful of times. J is TRBJ2-5 and V is TRBV18, with D perhaps TRBD1 (6 bases). The CDR3 sequence is 14 residues long. V lost 0 bases, J lost 6 bases, and 11 bases lay in between. The V gene's germline CDR1 is KGHSH and CDR2 LQKENI. CDR3 DNA: TGTGCCAGCTCACCACCGTCAGGGGTACAGACCCAGTACTTC. Translating it yields CASSPPSGVQTQYF. Combining the CDR3 with reference TRBV18 and TRBJ2-5 gives the whole variable domain NAGVMQNPRHLVRRRGQEARLRCSPMKGHSHVYWYRQLPEEGLKFMVYLQKENIIDESGMPKERFSAEFPKEGPSILRIQQVVRGDSAAYFCASSPPSGVQTQYFGPGTRLLVL.

The table lists this clone with a count of one. V is TRBV18 and J is TRBJ1-6; 7 bases line up with TRBD1. CDR3 length: 14 residues. Trimming cost V 6 bases and J 15 bases; bases outside gene matches: 14. The V gene's germline CDR1 is KGHSH and CDR2 LQKENI. CDR3 bases: TGTGCCAGCTCCCCTGACAGGGCTGCTGCGTTCCTCCACTTT. Encoded protein: CASSPDRAAAFLHF.

The genes are TRBV10-3 and TRBJ2-5; 7 nucleotides match TRBD2. Germline CDR1 is ENHRY and CDR2 is SYGVKD. CDR3 length: 14 amino acids. Trimming cost V 6 bases and J 5 bases; bases outside gene matches: 9. CDR3 loop: CAISAGEERETQYF. As DNA, the CDR3 is TGTGCCATCAGCGCGGGGGAGGAGAGGGAGACCCAGTACTTC.

The chain couples TRBV5-6 to TRBJ1-2; no definite D call. The CDR3 has 15 residues. The germline V and J ends were trimmed by 4 bases and 2 bases, with 15 bases remaining between them. Per germline, CDR1 SGHDT and CDR2 YYEEEE. The CDR3 DNA follows: TGTGCCAGCAGCGACGAGGGTATTTCCAACTATGGCTACACCTTC. It yields the protein CASSDEGISNYGYTF.